This record looks at one TCR beta chain sequence and its context. Antigen unknown. This sample was taken from a study of beta chain features in type 1 diabetes. Every isolated RNA sample was fully reverse transcribed, so sequencing captured expressed TCRB transcripts. Sequencing was performed with immunoSEQ multiplex PCR; in TCRdb, only in-frame clones are kept and a portion is missing. The profile shows about 160,000 clones, around 7.9% of them singletons. Overall study results and limits: Shortening of TCRB CDR3s, moderate but significant, appeared in all four CD4+ subsets of Type 1 diabetes patients.

Germline CDR1 reads GTSNPN; CDR2 reads SVGIG (reference sequence). Unmatched junction bases numbered 21, after V lost 4 bases and J lost 9 bases. The CDR3 consists of 18 residues. This sequence was found in a man younger than 35 with type 1 diabetes. Sequences were obtained from central memory CD4+ T cells from blood. The chain carries TRBV30 and TRBJ1-6; 7 nucleotides align to TRBD1. The CDR3 DNA is TGTGCCTGGAAGGGGGCCCTGGAGGGGGGCAGGTCATTTTCACCCCTCCACTTT. It yields the protein CAWKGALEGGRSFSPLHF.